Reported below is one T cell receptor (beta chain). Its specificity is not known. The ends were cut back, 3 bases at V and 2 bases at J, with 14 bases in the middle. This CDR3 is 15 amino acids long. CDR1 and CDR2 (germline): LNHDA, SQIVND (reference sequence). The data derive from a study of T cell repertoires in cytomegalovirus infection. Study background: Indications of both CMV infection and matching HLA type were provided by public TCR beta signatures.

TCRdb used MiXCR to reprocess the reads, holding one entry per CDR3 protein. This table has 570,000 or so distinct CDR3 sequences, 35% to 50% appearing once. The rearrangement uses TRBV19 and TRBJ2-7; tentative D call: TRBD2 (5 bases). The sequences come from cultured PBMCs, collected from culture after CMV antigen stimulation. The clonotype originates from a human donor in good health (CMV status not recorded). Some clones in this sample may be carry-over from other donors' samples. This CDR3 is CASSIVELRAYEQYF. DNA for the CDR3: TGTGCCAGTAGTATTGTTGAGTTGAGGGCCTACGAGCAGTACTTC.